This TCR beta chain originates from a study of T cell changes during pregnancy in multiple sclerosis (dated by TCRdb to the late 2010s). Regarding the complete study: The study examined how the T cell repertoire changed over the course of pregnancy in women with multiple sclerosis.

Receptors were amplified or captured by the immunoSEQ multiplex PCR assay. The clones in this table, taken by TCRdb from immuneACCESS, are in-frame only. Not every clone is retained; where verified, under half of the shortfall comes from an unresolved V gene, and the cause of the rest is unknown. The sample contains 70,000 or so clones, 80% to 95% of them found a single time. 0.25% to 0.3% of the sample goes to the ten largest clones. A word on this clone: Its target antigen remains unknown. The input lacks base qualities; no much larger clone sits a single base away.

The sequence was collected from a female donor with multiple sclerosis, enrolled in a pregnancy study. Sequencing was performed on CD4+ T cells from peripheral blood mononuclear cells, taken after pregnancy.

The CDR3 protein sequence reads: CASSDPTGSYGYTF. Here is the DNA: TGTGCCAGCAGTGATCCCACAGGGAGCTATGGCTACACCTTC. The chain is encoded by TRBV25-1 joined to TRBJ1-2; a tentative D call is TRBD1 (6 bases match). The CDR3 runs 14 residues from the cysteine to the phenylalanine. Of the read, only the CDR3 DNA is kept; its 42 bases are in frame from base 1. Based on the germline V gene, the CDR1 and CDR2 sequences are MGHDK and SYGVNS. Cut back by 3 bases and 4 bases, the V and J ends lie 12 bases apart.